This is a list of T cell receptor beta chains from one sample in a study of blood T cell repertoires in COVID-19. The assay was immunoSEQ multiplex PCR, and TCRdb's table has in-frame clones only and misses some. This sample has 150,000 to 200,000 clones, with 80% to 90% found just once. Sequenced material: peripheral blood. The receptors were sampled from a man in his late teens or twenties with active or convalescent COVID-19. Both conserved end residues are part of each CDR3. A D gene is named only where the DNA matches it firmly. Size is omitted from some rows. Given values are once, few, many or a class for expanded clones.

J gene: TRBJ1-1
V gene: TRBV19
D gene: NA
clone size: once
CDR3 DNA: TGTGCCAGTAGTATAGGTTGGGGCGCCGATAACACTGAAGCTTTCTTT
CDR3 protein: CASSIGWGADNTEAFF

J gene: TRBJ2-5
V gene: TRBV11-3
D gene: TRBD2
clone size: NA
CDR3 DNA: TGTGCCAGCAGCCTCAGGACTAGCGGGAGCGTAGAGACCCAGTACTTC
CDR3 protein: CASSLRTSGSVETQYF

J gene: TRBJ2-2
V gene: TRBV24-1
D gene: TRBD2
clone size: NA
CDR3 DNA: TGTGCCACCAGTGATTTGGGACTAGCGAACACCGGGGAGCTGTTTTTT
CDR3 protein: CATSDLGLANTGELFF

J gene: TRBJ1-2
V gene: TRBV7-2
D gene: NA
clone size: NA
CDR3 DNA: TGTGCCAGCAGCCCAGTGGGGGGAGGTAATGGCTACACCTTC
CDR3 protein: CASSPVGGGNGYTF

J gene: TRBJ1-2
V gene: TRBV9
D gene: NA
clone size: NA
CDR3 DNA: TGTGCCAGCAGCGTAATGGGGAAAGGGGATGGCTACACCTTC
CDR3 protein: CASSVMGKGDGYTF

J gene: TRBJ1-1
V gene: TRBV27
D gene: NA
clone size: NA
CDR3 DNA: TGTGCCAGCAGTTTATCCCCTTTAATGAACACTGAAGCTTTCTTT
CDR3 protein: CASSLSPLMNTEAFF

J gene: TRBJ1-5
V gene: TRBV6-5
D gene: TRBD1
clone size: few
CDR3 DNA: TGTGCCAGCAGTACCGATGGACAGGTGGTTCAGCCCCAGCATTTT
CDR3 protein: CASSTDGQVVQPQHF

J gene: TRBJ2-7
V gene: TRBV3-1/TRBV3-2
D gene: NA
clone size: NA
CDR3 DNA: TGTGCCAGCAGCCAAGCACGGAGGGGTACCCACGAGCAGTACTTC
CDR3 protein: CASSQARRGTHEQYF

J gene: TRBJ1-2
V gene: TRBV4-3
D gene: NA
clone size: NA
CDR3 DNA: TGCGCCAGCAGCCAAGAGGCAGGACTCCTTGGCTACACCTTC
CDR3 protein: CASSQEAGLLGYTF

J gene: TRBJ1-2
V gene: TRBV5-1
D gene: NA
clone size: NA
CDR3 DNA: TGCGCCAGCAGCTTGTCGGCAGAACTAAACTATGGCTACACCTTC
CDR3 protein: CASSLSAELNYGYTF

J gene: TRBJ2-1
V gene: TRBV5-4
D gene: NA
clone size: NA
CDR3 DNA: TGTGCCAGCAGCTTGGTTGGGGCGCTAGGAAATGAGCAGTTCTTC
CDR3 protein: CASSLVGALGNEQFF

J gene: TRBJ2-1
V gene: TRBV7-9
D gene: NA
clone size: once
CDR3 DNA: TGTGCCAGCAGTTCGGTACTAGGACACAATGAGCAGTTCTTC
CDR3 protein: CASSSVLGHNEQFF

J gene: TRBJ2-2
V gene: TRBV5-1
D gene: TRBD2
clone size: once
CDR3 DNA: TGCGCCAGCAGCTTTGGCGGGAGGATAGCCGGGGAGCTGTTTTTT
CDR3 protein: CASSFGGRIAGELFF

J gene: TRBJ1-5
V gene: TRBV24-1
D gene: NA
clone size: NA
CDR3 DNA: TGTGCCACCTCACAGGGAGTTGGCAATCAGCCCCAGCATTTT
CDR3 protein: CATSQGVGNQPQHF

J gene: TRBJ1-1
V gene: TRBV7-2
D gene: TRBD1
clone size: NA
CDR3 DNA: TGTGCCAGCAGCTTAACCCTCGGACAGGGCAACACTGAAGCTTTCTTT
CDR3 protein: CASSLTLGQGNTEAFF

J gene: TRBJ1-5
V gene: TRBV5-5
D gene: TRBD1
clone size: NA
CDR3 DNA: TGTGCCAGCAGCTTTGGAACAGGGGGTTATCAGCCCCAGCATTTT
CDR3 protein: CASSFGTGGYQPQHF

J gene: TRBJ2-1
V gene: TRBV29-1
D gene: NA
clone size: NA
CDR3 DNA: TGCATCCGTCTAAGGGGGGCGGGAGTTCATCTTACTGGGCAGTTCTTC
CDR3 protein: CIRLRGAGVHLTGQFF

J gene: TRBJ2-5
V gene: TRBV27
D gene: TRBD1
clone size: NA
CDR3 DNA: TGTGCCAGCAGTTCCCGAGGGGGCGCGAAAGAGACCCAGTACTTC
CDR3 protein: CASSSRGGAKETQYF

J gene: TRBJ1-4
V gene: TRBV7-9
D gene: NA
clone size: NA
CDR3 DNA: TGTGCCAGCAGCTTAGGGCCGCCAGAAAAACTGTTTTTT
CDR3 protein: CASSLGPPEKLFF